Presented here are 28 T cell receptor beta chains from one specimen sequenced in a study of T cells of healthy individuals. TCRdb reprocessed the 5' RACE reads via MiXCR and lists one record per CDR3 protein. The table records 65,000 to 90,000 distinct CDR3 sequences, approximately 4.7% of them present only once. The receptors were sampled from a female donor in good health.

At least ten counts were recorded for this clonotype. This chain links TRBV5-1 with TRBJ2-3, with a possible D match to TRBD1 (6 bases). Trimming left V 3 bases short and J 2 bases short, with 13 bases between. Germline CDR1 and CDR2: SGHRS and YFSETQ. The CDR3 extends over 15 amino acids. CDR3 bases: TGCGCCAGCAGCTCTGGACAGCCTCACACAGATACGCAGTATTTT. This codes for CASSSGQPHTDTQYF. The full variable domain, in which reference TRBV5-1 and TRBJ2-3 provide the parts outside the CDR3, is KAGVTQTPRYLIKTRGQQVTLSCSPISGHRSVSWYQQTPGQGLQFLFEYFSETQRNKGNFPGRFSGRQFSNSRSEMNVSTLELGDSALYLCASSSGQPHTDTQYFGPGTRLTVL.

This clonotype was counted ten times or more. Written as DNA, the CDR3 is TGCAGCGTTGAAGCCGACAGCAAAGAGACCCAGTACTTC. Its translation is CSVEADSKETQYF. V usage is TRBV29-1 and J usage is TRBJ2-5, with TRBD1 as a possible D gene (5 bases). The CDR3 spans 13 residues. V was shortened by 1 base and J by 3 bases, with 9 bases between the two germline ends. Germline values: CDR1 SQVTM, CDR2 ANQGSEA. The whole variable domain, filled in from reference TRBV29-1 and TRBJ2-5, reads SAVISQKPSRDICQRGTSLTIQCQVDSQVTMMFWYRQQPGQSLTLIATANQGSEATYESGFVIDKFPISRPNLTFSTLTVSNMSPEDSSIYLCSVEADSKETQYFGPGTRLLVL.

This clonotype was counted a few times. V usage is TRBV11-2 and J usage is TRBJ2-6; no firm D call. The CDR3 has 15 residues. V was shortened by 1 base and J by 8 bases, with 12 bases between the two germline ends. Germline CDR1 reads SGHAT; CDR2 reads FQNNGV. CDR3 in amino acids: CASSLGTAVSNVLTF. The CDR3 DNA reads TGTGCCAGCAGCTTAGGTACAGCTGTGTCCAACGTCCTGACTTTC.

This clonotype was recorded at least ten times. The chain links TRBV12-3 or TRBV12-4 to TRBJ2-3; D unclear. The CDR3 extends over 12 amino acids. V was pared by 4 bases and J by 9 bases, with 11 bases between. CDR3 bases: TGTGCCAGCAGTTCTATAAACTCAACGCAGTATTTT. Translated: CASSSINSTQYF.

This clonotype was detected ten times or more. This chain uses TRBV6-2 or TRBV6-3 with TRBJ2-3; D gene uncertain. The CDR3 covers 14 residues. V lost 0 bases to trimming and J lost 2 bases, with 6 bases between them. Per germline, CDR1 MNHEY and CDR2 SVGEGT. The CDR3 loop is CASSYSQITDTQYF. In DNA form, the CDR3 reads TGTGCCAGCAGTTACTCACAGATCACAGATACGCAGTATTTT.

This clonotype has ten or more counts. This chain joins TRBV5-1 and TRBJ1-1; 9 positions match TRBD1. The germline CDR1 and CDR2 sequences are SGHRS and YFSETQ. Trimming removed 2 bases from V and 0 bases from J; junction bases left unmatched: 5. CDR3 length equals 16 residues. CDR3 protein: CASSFLQGAMNTEAFF. The CDR3 DNA reads as TGCGCCAGCAGCTTCTTACAGGGGGCAATGAACACTGAAGCTTTCTTT.

This clonotype was found many times. V is TRBV29-1 and J is TRBJ1-2; possible D gene TRBD1, 6 bases. In germline, CDR1 is SQVTM, CDR2 ANQGSEA. Trimming removed 3 bases at V and 4 bases at J, with 9 bases between. This CDR3 is built from 12 residues. The CDR3 here is CSVDPGAYGYTF. CDR3 DNA: TGCAGCGTTGACCCAGGGGCCTATGGCTACACCTTC. The full variable domain, in which reference TRBV29-1 and TRBJ1-2 provide the parts outside the CDR3, is SAVISQKPSRDICQRGTSLTIQCQVDSQVTMMFWYRQQPGQSLTLIATANQGSEATYESGFVIDKFPISRPNLTFSTLTVSNMSPEDSSIYLCSVDPGAYGYTFGSGTRLTVV.

The V and J genes are TRBV29-1 and TRBJ1-2; no definite D call. Germline V gene sequence: CDR1 SQVTM, CDR2 ANQGSEA. The CDR3 spans 15 residues. V was clipped by 4 bases and J by 3 bases, with 18 bases between them. For the CDR3, the DNA is TGCAGCGTTGTTGTAGATTGGGCCAGCCACTATGGCTACACCTTC. Protein sequence: CSVVVDWASHYGYTF.

This clonotype was observed many times. V gene TRBV5-4 combines with J gene TRBJ2-3; 8 bases are shared with TRBD2. In germline, CDR1 is SGHNT, CDR2 YYREEE (reference sequence). This CDR3 has 16 residues. With V trimmed by 0 bases and J by 1 base, 4 bases remained unmatched. Here the CDR3 reads CASSLGASGRTDTQYF. CDR3 nucleotide sequence: TGTGCCAGCAGCTTGGGGGCTAGCGGGCGCACAGATACGCAGTATTTT. Looking up the rest from reference TRBV5-4 and TRBJ2-3 gives the full variable domain: ETGVTQSPTHLIKTRGQQVTLRCSSQSGHNTVSWYQQALGQGPQFIFQYYREEENGRGNFPPRFSGLQFPNYSSELNVNALELDDSALYLCASSLGASGRTDTQYFGPGTRLTVL.

V gene TRBV28 combines with J gene TRBJ2-4, with D possibly being TRBD2 (7 bases). Germline lookup yields CDR1 MDHEN and CDR2 SYDVKM. The CDR3 runs 14 residues. Trimming took off 6 bases at V and 7 bases at J, with 16 bases between the two ends. The chain's CDR3 is CASREGGGVNIQYF. Here the CDR3 DNA reads TGTGCCAGCAGAGAAGGAGGGGGGGTGAACATTCAGTACTTC.

This clonotype was seen at least ten times. CDR3 loop: CASSQDRYQPQHF. The CDR3 nucleotides read TGTGCCAGCTCCCAGGACAGGTATCAGCCCCAGCATTTT. The chain has TRBV3-1 and TRBJ1-5; 7 positions match TRBD1. The CDR3 extends over 13 amino acids. CDR1 and CDR2 from the germline V gene are LGHDT and YNNKEL (reference sequence). J was trimmed by 5 bases and V by 8 bases; bases with no gene match: 6.

The chain carries TRBV4-2 and TRBJ2-3, with 12 bases aligning to TRBD2. The germline gives CDR1 LGHNA, CDR2 YNFKEQ. With V trimmed by 1 base and J by 3 bases, 2 bases remained unmatched. The length of the CDR3 is 16 residues. The CDR3 reads CASSQGTSGRTDTQYF. In DNA, the CDR3 is TGTGCCAGCAGCCAAGGAACTAGCGGGAGGACAGATACGCAGTATTTT.

For the CDR3, the DNA is TGTGCCAGCAGCCGAAAGACCGGGACAGAAAACTATGGCTACACCTTC. This sequence encodes CASSRKTGTENYGYTF. This chain joins TRBV5-4 and TRBJ1-2; TRBD1 agrees at 7 bases. CDR1 and CDR2 from the germline V gene are SGHNT and YYREEE (reference sequence). The CDR3 covers 16 residues. Germline trimming cut 4 bases from V and 2 bases from J; bases unmatched to any gene: 11. The variable domain in full, with the rest retrieved from reference TRBV5-4 and TRBJ1-2, is ETGVTQSPTHLIKTRGQQVTLRCSSQSGHNTVSWYQQALGQGPQFIFQYYREEENGRGNFPPRFSGLQFPNYSSELNVNALELDDSALYLCASSRKTGTENYGYTFGSGTRLTVV.

This clonotype appeared many times. This sequence joins TRBV25-1 and TRBJ2-1; perhaps D is TRBD1 or TRBD2 (7 bases each). CDR3 length: 13 amino acids. Germline CDR1 MGHDK, CDR2 SYGVNS. V was cut by 5 bases and J by 8 bases, with 13 bases left in between. CDR3 nucleotides: TGTGCCAGCAGTCTCCAGGGGGGGGATGAGCAGTTCTTC. Translation gives CASSLQGGDEQFF.

This clonotype was counted a few times. This rearrangement joins TRBV4-3 to TRBJ1-2; 8 positions agree with TRBD1. The CDR3 spans 15 residues. Germline CDR1 LGHNA, CDR2 YSLEER. The J segment lost 5 bases and the V segment lost 3 bases, leaving 8 bases of the junction unmatched. CDR3 bases: TGCGCCAGCAGCCACCCGGACAGGGAGGTTTATGGCTACACCTTC. Its protein is CASSHPDREVYGYTF.

This clonotype was recorded at least ten times. The V gene is TRBV20-1, the J gene TRBJ1-2; 10 positions match TRBD1. The germline CDR1 and CDR2 sequences are DFQATT and SNEGSKA (reference sequence). The CDR3 covers 17 residues. CDR3 protein: CSASGRTGGESNYGYTF. As DNA, the CDR3 is TGCAGCGCTTCGGGCCGGACAGGGGGAGAATCTAACTATGGCTACACCTTC.

This clonotype was counted ten times or more. The V call is TRBV12-3 or TRBV12-4, the J call TRBJ2-1; the match to TRBD2 covers 12 bases. J gave up 2 bases and V 5 bases, and 7 bases lay outside the gene matches. The CDR3 is 17 amino acids. CDR3 residues: CASSPRTSGTAYNEQFF. For the CDR3, the DNA is TGTGCCAGCAGTCCGCGGACTAGCGGGACAGCCTACAATGAGCAGTTCTTC.

This clonotype was observed many times. V is TRBV15 and J is TRBJ2-1; 10 bases line up with TRBD1. After removal of 0 bases from V and 8 bases from J, the junction contained 10 bases not matched to a gene. From germline, CDR1 is LNHNV and CDR2 YYDKDF (reference sequence). The CDR3 consists of 17 residues. The CDR3 DNA reads as TGTGCCACCAGCAGAGAAGTTGGGGACAGGGGCAGTGATGAGCAGTTCTTC. This codes for CATSREVGDRGSDEQFF.

The gene calls are TRBV20-1 and TRBJ2-1; D is unclear. Germline V CDR1 and CDR2: DFQATT, SNEGSKA (reference sequence). There are 14 residues in the CDR3. Trimming cost V 1 base and J 2 bases, with 9 bases left between them. The CDR3 region has the DNA TGCAGTGCTAGAGTTGGGAATACCTACAATGAGCAGTTCTTC. Its translation: CSARVGNTYNEQFF.

The chain carries TRBV10-3 and TRBJ1-3; 8 positions agree with TRBD1. The germline gives CDR1 ENHRY, CDR2 SYGVKD. This CDR3 spans 14 amino acids. The V gene end was trimmed by 5 bases and the J gene end by 2 bases; junction bases not matched to a gene: 2. The CDR3 bases are TGTGCCATCAGTACAGGGGGAACTGGAAACACCATATATTTT. Protein sequence: CAISTGGTGNTIYF.

The chain couples TRBV5-6 to TRBJ2-5; D is perhaps TRBD1 or TRBD2 (5 bases each). The germline CDR1 and CDR2 sequences are SGHDT and YYEEEE. V was clipped by 5 bases and J by 1 base, with 9 bases between them. This CDR3 has 13 residues. The CDR3 reads CASRLGVQETQYF. The CDR3 DNA reads as TGTGCCAGCAGGCTGGGGGTCCAAGAGACCCAGTACTTC. Full variable domain (missing parts from reference TRBV5-6 and TRBJ2-5): DAGVTQSPTHLIKTRGQQVTLRCSPKSGHDTVSWYQQALGQGPQFIFQYYEEEERQRGNFPDRFSGHQFPNYSSELNVNALLLGDSALYLCASRLGVQETQYFGPGTRLLVL.

This chain uses TRBV5-8 with TRBJ1-2; D is ambiguous. Trimming took off 0 bases at V and 4 bases at J, with 10 bases between the two ends. The CDR3 consists of 14 residues. Germline CDR1 reads SGHTS; CDR2 reads YDEGEE. The CDR3 protein is CASSLGGIGYGYTF. In nucleotides, the CDR3 is TGTGCCAGCAGCTTGGGGGGAATAGGCTATGGCTACACCTTC.

This clonotype has a count of ten or more. The chain joins TRBV20-1 to TRBJ2-7, with D perhaps being TRBD1 or TRBD2 (6 bases each). The germline V gene encodes CDR1 DFQATT and CDR2 SNEGSKA (reference sequence). The length of the CDR3 is 15 residues. Trimming shortened V by 4 bases and J by 1 base, and 17 bases separated the two germline ends. CDR3 nucleotide sequence: TGCAGTGCTATCCCCGCGTCGGGGGCATCCTACGAGCAGTACTTC. Encoded protein: CSAIPASGASYEQYF.

The chain couples TRBV5-4 to TRBJ1-2; 7 bases agree with TRBD1. CDR3 length: 14 residues. After removal of 0 bases from V and 7 bases from J, the junction contained 6 bases not matched to a gene. In germline, CDR1 is SGHNT, CDR2 YYREEE (reference sequence). CDR3 in amino acids: CASSLEQGWSGYTF. The DNA of the CDR3 is TGTGCCAGCAGCTTGGAACAGGGGTGGAGTGGCTACACCTTC.

This clonotype has at least ten counts. V is TRBV7-2 and J is TRBJ2-5; no clear D gene. The CDR3 spans 13 residues. The germline gives CDR1 SGHTA, CDR2 FQGNSA. Trimming cost V 4 bases and J 2 bases, with 8 bases left between them. CDR3: CASSSGPQETQYF. CDR3 in DNA: TGTGCCAGCAGCTCCGGGCCTCAAGAGACCCAGTACTTC. Full variable domain (missing parts from reference TRBV7-2 and TRBJ2-5): GAGVSQSPSNKVTEKGKDVELRCDPISGHTALYWYRQSLGQGLEFLIYFQGNSAPDKSGLPSDRFSAERTGGSVSTLTIQRTQQEDSAVYLCASSSGPQETQYFGPGTRLLVL.

This clonotype was detected ten times or more. The chain employs TRBV12-3 or TRBV12-4 and TRBJ2-7; TRBD1 might be the D (6 bases). This CDR3 is built from 15 residues. V lost 5 bases, J lost 3 bases, and 17 bases lay in between. CDR3 sequence: CASSITTGSYYEQYF. CDR3 DNA: TGTGCCAGCAGTATCACGACAGGCAGCTACTACGAGCAGTACTTC.

The V and J genes are TRBV6-2 or TRBV6-3 and TRBJ2-3; 12 positions match TRBD2. V trimming: 5 bases; J trimming: 4 bases; junction bases outside the gene matches: 19. This CDR3 spans 20 amino acids. Germline V gives CDR1 MNHEY, CDR2 SVGEGT. Here the CDR3 reads CASSTPSGRAKRASADTQYF. The CDR3 nucleotides read TGTGCCAGCAGTACCCCTAGCGGGAGGGCCAAACGGGCCAGCGCAGATACGCAGTATTTT.

This clonotype was picked up a small number of times. This chain's CDR3 is CASSPGQVNTEAFF. DNA for the CDR3: TGTGCCAGCAGCCCGGGACAGGTGAACACTGAAGCTTTCTTT. The chain couples TRBV5-6 to TRBJ1-1; TRBD1 matches at 8 bases. Losses at the gene ends were 4 bases for V and 0 bases for J; bases not matched to a gene: 2. The germline CDR1 and CDR2 sequences are SGHDT and YYEEEE. The CDR3 is 14 residues long.